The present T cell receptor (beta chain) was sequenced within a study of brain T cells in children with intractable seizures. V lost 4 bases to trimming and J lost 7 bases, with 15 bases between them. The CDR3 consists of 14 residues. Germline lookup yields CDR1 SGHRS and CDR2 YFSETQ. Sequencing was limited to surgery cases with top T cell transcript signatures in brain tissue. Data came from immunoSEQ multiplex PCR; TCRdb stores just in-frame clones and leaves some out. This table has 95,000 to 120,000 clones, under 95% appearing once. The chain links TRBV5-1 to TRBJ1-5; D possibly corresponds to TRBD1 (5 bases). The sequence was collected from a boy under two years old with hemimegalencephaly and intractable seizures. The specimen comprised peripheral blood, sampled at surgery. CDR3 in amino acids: CASSSGTAGQPQHF. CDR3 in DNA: TGCGCCAGCAGCAGCGGGACGGCGGGGCAGCCCCAGCATTTT.